The rows below give T cell receptor beta chains drawn from one sample of a study of T cell responses to AZD1222 COVID-19 vaccine. TCRdb's copy holds only in-frame clones and misses some; the assay was immunoSEQ multiplex PCR. The data contain 100,000 or so clones, about nine tenths of them singletons. The sequencing used peripheral blood, collected on day 0 of AZD1222 vaccination. These receptors all stem from an adult in good health. Each CDR3 is given with its conserved first and last residue. A D gene is named only where the DNA matches it firmly. Clone size, where shown, is once, few, many, or a class for clones that have expanded.

V	D	J	size	length	CDR3	DNA
TRBV7-2	-	TRBJ1-1	-	13	CASSPLRGTEAFF	TGTGCCAGCAGCCCTCTAAGAGGTACTGAAGCTTTCTTT
TRBV3-1/TRBV3-2	-	TRBJ2-3	-	15	CASSQDLHNTDTQYF	TGTGCCAGCAGCCAAGATCTCCATAACACAGATACGCAGTATTTT
TRBV10-3	-	TRBJ2-6	-	13	CAIRFSGANVLTF	TGTGCCATTAGGTTCAGTGGGGCCAACGTCCTGACTTTC
TRBV7-2	-	TRBJ1-1	-	12	CASSLNGAGAFF	TGTGCCAGCAGCTTAAATGGAGCTGGAGCTTTCTTT
TRBV28	-	TRBJ1-4	-	15	CASSFVGASNEKLFF	TGTGCCAGCAGTTTCGTAGGGGCCTCTAATGAAAAACTGTTTTTT
TRBV4-1	TRBD1	TRBJ1-1	few	16	CASSQHWTGKDTEAFF	TGCGCCAGCAGCCAACACTGGACAGGGAAAGATACTGAAGCTTTCTTT
TRBV19	TRBD1	TRBJ1-4	-	14	CASSLTGGGEKLFF	TGTGCCAGTAGTCTGACAGGGGGTGGTGAAAAACTGTTTTTT
TRBV11-1	TRBD1	TRBJ1-1	-	16	CASSPGTGRLNTEAFF	TGTGCCAGCAGCCCCGGGACAGGGAGATTGAACACTGAAGCTTTCTTT
TRBV6-6	-	TRBJ2-1	-	16	CASSYSNSGLNNEQFF	TGTGCCAGCAGTTACTCCAACAGTGGGCTTAACAATGAGCAGTTCTTC
TRBV14	TRBD1	TRBJ1-6	-	15	CASSQRDRVNSPLHF	TGTGCCAGCAGCCAACGGGACAGGGTAAATTCACCCCTCCACTTT
TRBV5-1	TRBD2	TRBJ2-5	once	16	CASSTSSGGSEETQYF	TGCGCCAGCAGCACATCTAGCGGGGGGTCGGAAGAGACCCAGTACTTC
TRBV7-9	TRBD2	TRBJ2-5	-	16	CASSLRTSGGRETQYF	TGTGCCAGCAGCTTAAGGACTAGCGGGGGCAGGGAGACCCAGTACTTC
TRBV7-9	TRBD1	TRBJ1-2	-	17	CASSLGTGQTYSYGYTF	TGTGCCAGCAGCTTAGGGACGGGACAGACATACTCCTATGGCTACACCTTC
TRBV19	TRBD1	TRBJ1-4	once	14	CASTFYGTDEKLFF	TGTGCCAGTACCTTTTACGGGACAGATGAAAAACTGTTTTTT
TRBV30	-	TRBJ1-4	-	12	CAWSGAGEKLFF	TGTGCCTGGAGCGGGGCAGGGGAAAAACTGTTTTTT
TRBV5-5	TRBD1	TRBJ2-1	-	16	CASSILGTGGLFEQFF	TGTGCCAGCAGCATCTTGGGGACAGGGGGTTTGTTTGAGCAGTTCTTC
TRBV24-1	TRBD1	TRBJ1-2	-	17	CATSDGDRGQTAYGYTF	TGTGCCACCAGTGATGGGGACAGGGGTCAGACGGCCTATGGCTACACCTTC
TRBV27	-	TRBJ2-7	-	17	CASSPSIDAVLPYEQYF	TGTGCCAGCAGTCCATCGATCGACGCCGTCCTTCCCTACGAGCAGTACTTC
TRBV6-6	TRBD1	TRBJ1-4	-	16	CASSGSWTGTNEKLFF	TGTGCCAGCAGTGGCTCCTGGACAGGAACTAATGAAAAACTGTTTTTT
TRBV18	-	TRBJ1-5	-	15	CASSRDAASGQPQHF	TGTGCCAGCTCACGGGATGCAGCCTCGGGTCAGCCCCAGCATTTT
TRBV7-9	-	TRBJ1-6	-	15	CASSFPTENNSPLHF	TGTGCCAGCAGCTTCCCCACAGAAAATAATTCACCCCTCCACTTT
TRBV6-5	-	TRBJ2-5	-	14	CASRIQGGKETQYF	TGTGCCAGCAGGATTCAGGGAGGAAAGGAGACCCAGTACTTC
TRBV5-4	-	TRBJ1-1	-	14	CASSLKVMNTEAFF	TGTGCCAGCAGCTTGAAGGTTATGAACACTGAAGCTTTCTTT
TRBV7-9	-	TRBJ1-1	-	14	CASSLGGGDTEAFF	TGTGCCAGCAGCTTAGGTGGGGGAGACACTGAAGCTTTCTTT
TRBV4-1	-	TRBJ2-6	-	17	CASSQWGGGSGANVLTF	TGCGCCAGCAGCCAATGGGGAGGGGGCTCTGGGGCCAACGTCCTGACTTTC
TRBV2	TRBD1	TRBJ2-7	few	14	CASSEGDRAYEQYF	TGTGCCAGCAGTGAAGGGGACAGAGCCTACGAGCAGTACTTC
TRBV9	-	TRBJ2-2	-	13	CASGRADTGELFF	TGTGCCAGCGGCCGGGCGGACACCGGGGAGCTGTTTTTT
TRBV2	TRBD1	TRBJ1-5	-	14	CASSIDRVGQPQHF	TGTGCCAGCAGCATTGACAGGGTTGGTCAGCCCCAGCATTTT
TRBV28	-	TRBJ2-1	-	13	CASSLGGANEQFF	TGTGCCAGCAGTTTAGGGGGGGCCAATGAGCAGTTCTTC
TRBV28	-	TRBJ1-6	-	14	CASSIDSNASPLHF	TGTGCCAGCAGTATCGACAGTAACGCTTCACCCCTCCACTTT
TRBV5-1	-	TRBJ2-5	-	14	CASSFSGYQETQYF	TGCGCCAGCAGCTTCAGCGGGTACCAAGAGACCCAGTACTTC
TRBV11-2	-	TRBJ2-3	-	13	CASSPRTEDTQYF	TGTGCCAGCAGCCCCAGGACAGAAGATACGCAGTATTTT
TRBV7-9	TRBD1	TRBJ2-1	-	17	CASSLEWDRVLLNEQFF	TGTGCCAGCAGCTTAGAATGGGACAGGGTTTTGTTGAATGAGCAGTTCTTC
TRBV5-6	-	TRBJ2-5	-	17	CASSPATRGRRVETQYF	TGTGCCAGTAGCCCGGCCACTCGGGGCCGGAGGGTAGAGACCCAGTACTTC
TRBV29-1	-	TRBJ1-2	once	10	CSARESGYTF	TGCAGCGCGAGGGAGTCTGGCTACACCTTC
TRBV7-9	-	TRBJ1-2	-	18	CASSTTDRPVRPYYGYTF	TGTGCCAGCAGCACCACAGACAGACCAGTTCGACCTTACTATGGCTACACCTTC
TRBV2	-	TRBJ1-3	-	12	CASKMTGNTIYF	TGTGCCAGCAAAATGACCGGAAACACCATATATTTT
TRBV7-2	TRBD2	TRBJ2-1	-	15	CASSYNAGGRNEQFF	TGTGCCAGCAGCTACAACGCGGGGGGGCGTAATGAGCAGTTCTTC
TRBV11-3	-	TRBJ2-3	-	15	CASSLGGHNTDTQYF	TGTGCCAGCAGCTTGGGAGGACATAACACAGATACGCAGTATTTT
TRBV15	TRBD1	TRBJ1-4	-	16	CATSTGYGQGGEKLFF	TGTGCCACCAGCACTGGCTACGGACAGGGCGGTGAAAAACTGTTTTTT
TRBV5-1	TRBD2	TRBJ2-1	once	12	CASGLAENEQFF	TGCGCCAGCGGACTAGCGGAGAATGAGCAGTTCTTC
TRBV21-1	-	TRBJ2-5	once	13	CASSIHNDETQYF	TGTGCCAGCAGCATCCACAACGATGAGACCCAGTACTTC
TRBV7-9	-	TRBJ1-2	once	15	CASSPPGLTNYGYTF	TGTGCCAGCAGCCCTCCGGGACTGACTAACTATGGCTACACCTTC
TRBV6-1	-	TRBJ1-5	-	15	CASSEAWAGNQPQHF	TGTGCCAGCAGTGAAGCTTGGGCAGGCAATCAGCCCCAGCATTTT
TRBV19	-	TRBJ1-2	-	13	CASSVGGAQGYTF	TGTGCCAGCTCCGTAGGAGGGGCGCAGGGCTACACCTTC
TRBV6-5	-	TRBJ1-5	-	12	CASRVADQPQHF	TGTGCCAGCAGGGTGGCTGATCAGCCCCAGCATTTT
TRBV29-1	-	TRBJ1-2	once	15	CSVLPTGRPLYGYTF	TGCAGCGTTCTCCCCACAGGGCGGCCCCTATATGGCTACACCTTC
TRBV3-1/TRBV3-2	-	TRBJ2-1	once	17	CASSQDNWEFMGHEQFF	TGTGCCAGCAGCCAAGATAATTGGGAGTTCATGGGTCATGAGCAGTTCTTC
TRBV3-1/TRBV3-2	-	TRBJ2-3	-	15	CASSQGRLRTDTQYF	TGTGCCAGCAGCCAAGGTCGGCTCCGCACAGATACGCAGTATTTT
TRBV29-1	-	TRBJ2-6	-	14	CSVPGLSGANVLTF	TGCAGCGTCCCCGGACTGTCTGGGGCCAACGTCCTGACTTTC
TRBV29-1	TRBD2	TRBJ2-3	-	13	CSVERSGAGTQYF	TGCAGCGTTGAACGGAGCGGGGCGGGGACGCAGTATTTT
TRBV5-1	-	TRBJ1-5	-	14	CASSLGGGDQPQHF	TGCGCCAGCAGCTTGGGTGGAGGGGATCAGCCCCAGCATTTT
TRBV30	-	TRBJ1-1	-	12	CAWRKGGTEAFF	TGTGCCTGGAGGAAGGGAGGAACTGAAGCTTTCTTT
TRBV11-2	TRBD1	TRBJ1-5	-	13	CASSTGGGQPQHF	TGTGCCAGCAGCACAGGGGGAGGTCAGCCCCAGCATTTT
TRBV6-2/TRBV6-3	TRBD2	TRBJ2-3	-	16	CASSYTGTSREDTQYF	TGTGCCAGCAGTTACACGGGGACTAGTCGTGAAGATACGCAGTATTTT
TRBV7-9	-	TRBJ2-1	-	12	CATGAGPNEQFF	TGTGCCACGGGGGCGGGCCCCAATGAGCAGTTCTTC
TRBV20-1	TRBD1	TRBJ2-5	once	16	CSASGDRGGLQETQYF	TGCAGTGCTAGTGGGGACAGGGGAGGTCTCCAAGAGACCCAGTACTTC
TRBV12-5	-	TRBJ2-7	-	13	CASGFGRGYEQYF	TGTGCTAGTGGTTTCGGCAGGGGCTACGAGCAGTACTTC
TRBV19	TRBD1	TRBJ1-6	-	15	CASKPGTGYGSPLHF	TGTGCCAGTAAGCCAGGGACAGGGTATGGTTCACCCCTCCACTTT